Below, 23 T cell receptor beta chains from the same sample are listed, as sequenced in a study of T cells expressing NK-cell markers. From its re-call of the 5' RACE reads, TCRdb lists each CDR3 protein once, without DNA. In total, the table holds about 260,000 distinct CDR3 sequences. Sequencing used blood T cells: a sorted CD56 or NKG2C T cell subset, CD4+ or CD8+ T cells, or bulk PBMC T cells (not recorded which). These receptors came from a woman aged 18 to 69 in good health.

This chain uses TRBV7-3 with TRBJ2-3. The CDR3 covers 12 residues. Looked up from germline, CDR1 is SGHTA and CDR2 is FQGTGA. The CDR3 reads CASSLDSTTQYF. The full variable domain, its missing parts supplied by reference TRBV7-3 and TRBJ2-3, is GAGVSQTPSNKVTEKGKYVELRCDPISGHTALYWYRQSLGQGPEFLIYFQGTGAADDSGLPNDRFFAVRPEGSVSTLKIQRTERGDSAVYLCASSLDSTTQYFGPGTRLTVL.

CDR3 residues: CASSWSRQETQYF. The chain links TRBV18 to TRBJ2-5. The CDR3 covers 13 residues. In germline, CDR1 is KGHSH, CDR2 LQKENI. The full variable domain, completed using reference TRBV18 and TRBJ2-5, is NAGVMQNPRHLVRRRGQEARLRCSPMKGHSHVYWYRQLPEEGLKFMVYLQKENIIDESGMPKERFSAEFPKEGPSILRIQQVVRGDSAAYFCASSWSRQETQYFGPGTRLLVL.

The gene calls are TRBV7-2 and TRBJ2-1; no DNA is available, so the TRBD2 call from TCRdb remains unchecked. The germline gives CDR1 SGHTA, CDR2 FQGNSA. This CDR3 contains 15 residues. The chain's CDR3 is CASSLPSGRGNEQFF. The entire variable domain, with the rest obtained from reference TRBV7-2 and TRBJ2-1, is as follows: GAGVSQSPSNKVTEKGKDVELRCDPISGHTALYWYRQSLGQGLEFLIYFQGNSAPDKSGLPSDRFSAERTGGSVSTLTIQRTQQEDSAVYLCASSLPSGRGNEQFFGPGTRLTVL.

The CDR3 spells CASSLAESELTYEQYF. The genes are TRBV5-1 and TRBJ2-7. The CDR3 is 16 residues long. Germline V lookup: CDR1 SGHRS, CDR2 YFSETQ.

The J gene is TRBJ1-6, the V gene TRBV27; TCRdb selects TRBD1, and the lack of DNA leaves this call unchecked. This CDR3 is built from 16 residues. Germline values: CDR1 MNHEY, CDR2 SMNVEV (reference sequence). The CDR3 spells CASGARNKAYNSPLHF.

The V gene is TRBV6-2 or TRBV6-3, the J gene TRBJ2-5; TCRdb names TRBD1, which stays unverified in the absence of DNA. The CDR3 consists of 13 residues. Looked up from germline, CDR1 is MNHEY and CDR2 is SVGEGT. The CDR3 region is CASSYNRQETQYF.

This CDR3 reads CASSVDGLHTEAFF. The chain recombines TRBV7-9 with TRBJ1-1. The CDR3 covers 14 residues. Germline V lookup: CDR1 SEHNR, CDR2 FQNEAQ (reference sequence). Supplemented by reference TRBV7-9 and TRBJ1-1, the full variable domain reads DTGVSQNPRHKITKRGQNVTFRCDPISEHNRLYWYRQTLGQGPEFLTYFQNEAQLEKSRLLSDRFSAERPKGSFSTLEIQRTEQGDSAMYLCASSVDGLHTEAFFGQGTRLTVV.

The CDR3: CASTADRAGYGYTF. This rearrangement joins TRBV12-3 or TRBV12-4 to TRBJ1-2; checking the TCRdb D call of TRBD1 is not possible without DNA. The CDR3 is 14 residues long.

This rearrangement joins TRBV6-1 to TRBJ2-1; there is no DNA to check the TCRdb D call of TRBD2. The CDR3 contains 15 residues. Looked up from germline, CDR1 is MNHNS and CDR2 is SASEGT. The chain's CDR3 is CASSKGRAFYNEQFF.

This rearrangement joins TRBV18 to TRBJ1-6; the TCRdb D gene call, TRBD1, has no DNA to confirm it. The germline V gene encodes CDR1 KGHSH and CDR2 LQKENI. CDR3 size: 15 residues. This chain's CDR3 is CASSQDRGYNSPLHF.

The V and J genes are TRBV11-1 and TRBJ1-2. From germline, CDR1 is SGHAT and CDR2 FQDESV (reference sequence). This CDR3 has 14 residues. CDR3 loop: CASSLAASNRPDTF.

The chain couples TRBV30 to TRBJ1-2. CDR1 and CDR2 (germline): GTSNPN, SVGIG (reference sequence). The CDR3 is 14 amino acids. CDR3 region: CAWSPRDSLYGYTF.

This CDR3 is CSAKHARGGSYNEQFF. The V and J genes are TRBV20-1 and TRBJ2-1. This CDR3 region has 16 residues. The germline V gene has CDR1 DFQATT and CDR2 SNEGSKA (reference sequence).

The V gene is TRBV15, the J gene TRBJ2-1. Germline lookup yields CDR1 LNHNV and CDR2 YYDKDF (reference sequence). There are 15 residues in the CDR3. This CDR3 reads CATGSQYGLDYEQFF.

The chain links TRBV9 to TRBJ2-3; TCRdb outputs TRBD2, but without DNA this stays unchecked. Germline CDR1 SGDLS, CDR2 YYNGEE. There are 15 residues in the CDR3. The CDR3 spells CASSTPPSATDTQYF.

The chain joins TRBV7-2 to TRBJ2-3. Germline V gene sequence: CDR1 SGHTA, CDR2 FQGNSA. The CDR3 extends over 15 amino acids. The CDR3 sequence is CASSSSGWGTDTQYF.

The chain has TRBV29-1 and TRBJ2-3; the TRBD2 assignment by TCRdb is unverifiable without DNA. CDR3 size: 15 residues. The V gene's germline CDR1 is SQVTM and CDR2 ANQGSEA. The CDR3 reads CSVLREADRTDTQYF.

The chain combines TRBV12-3 or TRBV12-4 with TRBJ2-2; TCRdb gives TRBD2 as the D gene, but with no DNA this cannot be confirmed. This CDR3 contains 15 residues. The CDR3 protein is CASTLRGGGTGELFF.

The J gene is TRBJ2-7, the V gene TRBV27. Looked up from germline, CDR1 is MNHEY and CDR2 is SMNVEV (reference sequence). CDR3 length: 13 residues. CDR3: CASSFDPSNEQYF.

This chain joins TRBV4-1 and TRBJ1-2; TCRdb's D gene call, TRBD1, goes unchecked for lack of DNA. Germline V gene sequence: CDR1 MGHRA, CDR2 YSYEKL. CDR3 length equals 15 residues. The chain's CDR3 is CASSQDRAGNYGYTF.

The chain carries TRBV14 and TRBJ2-2. Germline V lookup: CDR1 SGHDN, CDR2 FVKESK. This CDR3 is built from 15 residues. The CDR3 reads CASTSGTHYTGELFF.

J is TRBJ2-3 and V is TRBV5-1; the TCRdb D gene call, TRBD2, has no DNA to confirm it. Germline CDR1 SGHRS, CDR2 YFSETQ. The CDR3 sequence is 15 residues long. CDR3 residues: CASSLTRGPTDTQYF.

The J gene is TRBJ2-1, the V gene TRBV30. The CDR3 covers 11 residues. Germline V gene sequence: CDR1 GTSNPN, CDR2 SVGIG (reference sequence). This chain's CDR3 is CAWSVMVEQFF.